The rows below give T cell receptor beta chains drawn from one sample of a study of CD8 T cells in Susac syndrome. MiXCR, applied by TCRdb to the immunoSEQ multiplex PCR reads, yields one record per CDR3 protein. The repertoire holds around 280,000 distinct CDR3 sequences, with 70% to 90% as singletons. The sequencing input was CD8+ T cells from PBMCs. The receptors here all came from a human donor with multiple sclerosis. CDR3s include the opening cysteine and the closing phenylalanine or tryptophan. The D gene is left open where the match is weak. Size values are once, few and many counts, or a class for expanded clones, and some rows have none.

TRBJ2-1,.,TRBD1,TRBV27,CASRVTGARSSYNEQFF,TGTGCCAGTAGGGTGACAGGGGCCCGGAGCTCCTACAATGAGCAGTTCTTC
TRBJ2-2,.,.,TRBV28,CASVSGTVISGELFF,TGTGCCAGCGTTTCGGGAACAGTGATCTCCGGGGAGCTGTTTTTT
TRBJ2-7,.,TRBD2,TRBV6-5,CASSYPVAGTSGSREQYF,TGTGCCAGCAGTTACCCCGTTGCCGGGACTAGCGGGAGTCGCGAGCAGTACTTC
TRBJ2-7,few,.,TRBV30,CAWSVPPEQYF,TGTGCCTGGAGTGTACCCCCAGAGCAGTACTTC
TRBJ2-7,few,.,TRBV28,CASSSPGGTGYEQYF,TGTGCCAGCAGCTCGCCGGGGGGCACTGGCTACGAGCAGTACTTC
TRBJ1-1,.,TRBD1,TRBV3-1,CASSQDDRGWYTEAFF,TGTGCCAGCAGCCAAGATGACAGGGGATGGTACACTGAAGCTTTCTTT
TRBJ1-5,.,TRBD1,TRBV19,CASSMGQGAVQPQHF,TGTGCCAGTAGTATGGGGCAGGGGGCGGTTCAGCCCCAGCATTTT
TRBJ1-5,.,.,TRBV28,CASSFSPENNQPQHF,TGTGCCAGCAGTTTTTCTCCGGAAAACAATCAGCCCCAGCATTTT
TRBJ2-3,.,TRBD2,TRBV27,CASSLLAGESTDTQYF,TGTGCCAGCAGTCTACTAGCGGGAGAAAGCACAGATACGCAGTATTTT
TRBJ2-7,few,.,TRBV5-6,CASSWSGGTYEQYF,TGTGCCAGCAGCTGGAGCGGTGGAACCTACGAGCAGTACTTC
TRBJ2-7,few,.,TRBV7-9,CASSPPLDYEQYF,TGTGCCAGCAGCCCTCCCCTGGACTACGAGCAGTACTTC
TRBJ2-2,.,TRBD2,TRBV12-3/TRBV12-4,CASRLPKAGVGLGEPFF,TGTGCCAGCAGGTTGCCCAAAGCGGGAGTTGGACTCGGGGAGCCGTTTTTT
TRBJ1-3,.,TRBD1,TRBV7-9,CASSSLMRRTGAGNTIYF,TGTGCCAGCAGCTCACTTATGAGACGGACAGGGGCTGGAAACACCATATATTTT
TRBJ2-1,once,.,TRBV19,CASKVSPMGLYYEQFF,TGTGCCAGTAAGGTGTCCCCCATGGGGTTATACTATGAGCAGTTCTTC
TRBJ1-1,.,.,TRBV7-9,CASSDGATEAFF,TGTGCCAGCAGTGACGGGGCAACTGAAGCTTTCTTT
TRBJ1-2,once,.,TRBV7-8,CASSLLVFGEGYTF,TGTGCCAGCAGCTTATTAGTGTTCGGCGAAGGCTACACCTTC
TRBJ2-5,.,TRBD2,TRBV6-2/TRBV6-3,CASSYSGGKETQYF,TGTGCCAGCAGTTACTCGGGGGGGAAAGAGACCCAGTACTTC
TRBJ2-3,.,.,TRBV7-9,CASSLSPRLRSTDTQYF,TGTGCCAGCAGCTTATCTCCGCGACTGCGTAGCACAGATACGCAGTATTTT
TRBJ2-3,.,.,TRBV27,CASSTRTARGTQYF,TGTGCCAGCAGTACCCGGACAGCGCGGGGTACGCAGTATTTT
TRBJ2-1,once,.,TRBV12-5,CASGPFSKSPNEQFF,TGTGCTAGTGGCCCTTTCAGCAAATCACCCAATGAGCAGTTCTTC
TRBJ2-7,once,.,TRBV5-6,CASSLRDGIYEQYF,TGTGCCAGCAGCTTAAGGGACGGCATCTACGAGCAGTACTTC
TRBJ2-7,few,TRBD2,TRBV7-9,CASSSTSGGYEQYF,TGTGCCAGCAGCTCGACTAGCGGGGGGTACGAGCAGTACTTC
TRBJ2-7,.,.,TRBV6-1,CASSEGQFNSYEQYF,TGTGCCAGCAGTGAAGGCCAATTCAACTCCTACGAGCAGTACTTC
TRBJ2-1,.,TRBD2,TRBV19,CASSIETSGRRGQFF,TGTGCCAGTAGTATCGAGACTAGCGGGAGACGTGGGCAGTTCTTC
TRBJ2-7,.,.,TRBV14,CASSHEGIEYEQYF,TGTGCCAGCAGCCACGAAGGGATCGAGTACGAGCAGTACTTC
TRBJ2-5,.,.,TRBV7-9,CASSRSKTSNQETQYF,TGTGCCAGCAGCCGAAGCAAGACTAGTAACCAAGAGACCCAGTACTTC
TRBJ1-3,.,TRBD1,TRBV6-6,CASRSPDRVGNTIYF,TGTGCCAGCAGGTCCCCCGACAGGGTTGGAAACACCATATATTTT
TRBJ2-2,.,.,TRBV6-2/TRBV6-3,CASSYGQARTGELFF,TGTGCCAGCAGTTACGGGCAGGCGAGGACCGGGGAGCTGTTTTTT
TRBJ2-1,.,.,TRBV7-9,CASRLTGSEQFF,TGTGCCAGCAGGCTAACTGGAAGCGAGCAGTTCTTC
TRBJ1-2,.,.,TRBV12-3/TRBV12-4,CASSNYRGEPNYGYTF,TGTGCCAGCAGTAACTACCGGGGGGAGCCTAACTATGGCTACACCTTC
TRBJ2-3,.,.,TRBV2,CASRARNTQYF,TGTGCCAGCAGGGCTCGAAATACGCAGTATTTT
TRBJ1-5,.,.,TRBV28,CASSFVNSNQPQHF,TGTGCCAGCAGTTTCGTAAACAGCAATCAGCCCCAGCATTTT
TRBJ1-1,.,TRBD1,TRBV19,CASSLPRTGGITEAFF,TGTGCCAGTAGTCTCCCTAGGACAGGGGGCATCACTGAAGCTTTCTTT
TRBJ2-5,.,TRBD1,TRBV9,CASSPSLGTGALETQYF,TGTGCCAGCAGCCCCTCCCTAGGGACAGGGGCCTTGGAGACCCAGTACTTC
TRBJ1-6,.,.,TRBV3-1,CASSQDRRQGFYNSPLHF,TGTGCCAGCAGCCAAGATCGGCGGCAGGGGTTTTATAATTCACCCCTCCACTTT
TRBJ2-3,.,.,TRBV24-1,CATSDQTDTQYF,TGTGCCACCAGTGATCAGACAGATACGCAGTATTTT
TRBJ2-7,.,TRBD2,TRBV28,CASSFAGGAYEQYF,TGTGCCAGCAGTTTCGCGGGAGGAGCGTACGAGCAGTACTTC
TRBJ1-2,once,TRBD1,TRBV30,CAWSPQGAAGYTF,TGTGCCTGGAGTCCACAGGGGGCGGCAGGCTACACCTTC
TRBJ2-5,.,TRBD2,TRBV27,CASSPTSGRKTQYF,TGTGCCAGCAGTCCCACTAGCGGGAGAAAGACCCAGTACTTC
TRBJ2-1,.,.,TRBV5-1,CASSFNGINSYNEQFF,TGCGCCAGCAGCTTTAACGGGATTAACTCCTACAATGAGCAGTTCTTC
TRBJ2-2,.,.,TRBV10-3,CAIRSLGNTGELFF,TGTGCCATCCGGAGTCTGGGGAACACCGGGGAGCTGTTTTTT
TRBJ2-7,.,TRBD2,TRBV10-2,CASRELAGGPNEQYF,TGCGCCAGCAGGGAGCTAGCGGGAGGGCCGAACGAGCAGTACTTC
TRBJ1-5,.,TRBD1,TRBV18,CASSPDRDSNQPQHF,TGTGCCAGCTCACCAGACAGGGATAGCAATCAGCCCCAGCATTTT
TRBJ2-7,.,.,TRBV15,CATEEVPGSYEQYF,TGTGCCACCGAAGAGGTCCCGGGTAGCTACGAGCAGTACTTC
TRBJ1-1,.,.,TRBV3-1,CASSQGGDSEAFF,TGTGCCAGCAGCCAAGGTGGAGACTCTGAAGCTTTCTTT
TRBJ1-5,once,.,TRBV12-3/TRBV12-4,CASSFPGDSNQPQHF,TGTGCCAGCAGTTTTCCCGGGGATAGCAATCAGCCCCAGCATTTT
TRBJ2-1,.,.,TRBV5-6,CASSSRGLFNEQFF,TGTGCCAGCAGCTCCCGAGGACTATTCAATGAGCAGTTCTTC
TRBJ2-1,.,.,TRBV7-9,CASSLSPRVHNEQFF,TGTGCCAGCAGCTTATCTCCTCGGGTCCACAATGAGCAGTTCTTC
TRBJ2-7,.,TRBD1,TRBV9,CASSARTGTGTYEQYF,TGTGCCAGCAGCGCCAGGACAGGGACGGGAACCTACGAGCAGTACTTC
TRBJ2-7,.,TRBD1,TRBV7-9,CASSLTGTGEAQYF,TGTGCCAGCAGCTTAACCGGGACAGGGGAGGCGCAGTACTTC
TRBJ2-1,.,.,TRBV4-1,CASSQDRSGLEQFF,TGCGCCAGCAGCCAAGATCGATCCGGGCTCGAGCAGTTCTTC
TRBJ2-5,.,.,TRBV14,CASSQDVGGRETQYF,TGTGCCAGCAGCCAAGATGTCGGGGGGCGCGAGACCCAGTACTTC
TRBJ2-5,once,TRBD2,TRBV27,CASARGGQETQYF,TGTGCCAGCGCCCGGGGGGGGCAAGAGACCCAGTACTTC
TRBJ1-2,.,.,TRBV15,CATSRIPGDGYTF,TGTGCCACCAGCAGGATCCCAGGGGACGGCTACACCTTC
TRBJ2-1,.,TRBD2,TRBV25-1,CASRGTSGITPLVNEQFF,TGTGCCAGCAGAGGGACTAGCGGGATAACCCCGTTAGTGAATGAGCAGTTCTTC
TRBJ1-5,.,TRBD1,TRBV6-4,CASSDQGDGRDKLDYGPQHF,TGTGCCAGCAGTGACCAGGGGGATGGCAGGGACAAGCTCGATTATGGCCCCCAGCATTTT
TRBJ2-6,.,.,TRBV3-1,CASSHKRLSGANVLTF,TGTGCCAGCAGCCATAAGCGCCTCTCTGGGGCCAACGTCCTGACTTTC
TRBJ2-7,once,.,TRBV4-1,CASSQAKGAGYEQYF,TGCGCCAGCAGCCAAGCCAAGGGTGCTGGGTACGAGCAGTACTTC